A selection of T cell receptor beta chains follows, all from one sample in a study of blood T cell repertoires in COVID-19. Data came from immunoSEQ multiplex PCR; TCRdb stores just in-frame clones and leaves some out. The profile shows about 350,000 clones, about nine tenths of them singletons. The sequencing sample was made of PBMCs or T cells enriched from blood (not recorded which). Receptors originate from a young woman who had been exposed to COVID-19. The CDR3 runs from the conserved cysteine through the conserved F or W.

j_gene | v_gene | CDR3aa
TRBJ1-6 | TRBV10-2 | CASSGWEGQGPQNSGSPLHF
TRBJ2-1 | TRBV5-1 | CASSDPSSYNEQFF
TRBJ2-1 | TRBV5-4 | CASSFPSTSGSGNEQFF
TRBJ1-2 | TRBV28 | CASSLAGDYGYTF
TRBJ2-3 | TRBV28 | CASSAPGTGPDTQYF
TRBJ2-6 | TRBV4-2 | CASSQGSGAGANVLTF
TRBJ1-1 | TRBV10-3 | CAISRSTQGAQTEAFF
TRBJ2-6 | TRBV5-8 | CASSFWGRGDGANVLTF
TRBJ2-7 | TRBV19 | CASSIIGGGYEQYF
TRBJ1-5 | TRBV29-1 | CSVVHGREPQHF
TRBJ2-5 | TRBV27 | CASRNRDRGLETQYF
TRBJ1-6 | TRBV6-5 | CASHRQGIYNSPLHF
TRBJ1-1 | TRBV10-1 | CASSDPGGTEAFF
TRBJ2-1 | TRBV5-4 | CASTLTGGVGYNEQFF
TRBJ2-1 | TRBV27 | CASRDSGGSYNEQFF
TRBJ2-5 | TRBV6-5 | CASRPGVAETQYF
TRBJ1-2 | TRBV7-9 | CASTNPDGYTF
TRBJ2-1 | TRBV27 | CATLRGPYNEQFF
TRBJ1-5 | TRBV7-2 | CASSSQGSNQPQHF
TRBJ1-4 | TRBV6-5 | CASSYDRGGEKLFF
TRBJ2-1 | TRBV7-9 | CASSLGVEQFF
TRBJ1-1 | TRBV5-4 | CASSRGEAAEAFF
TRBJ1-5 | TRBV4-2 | CASSQVTGGQGGQPQHF
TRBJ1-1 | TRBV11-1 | CASSWGQLTMNTEAFF
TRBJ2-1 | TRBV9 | CASSGQREAYNEQFF
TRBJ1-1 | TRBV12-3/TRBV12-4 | CASLILGTEAFF